The T cell receptor beta chain under discussion was sequenced for a study of T cell responses to AZD1222 COVID-19 vaccine. Researchers grouped second doses given at about 4 or about 12 weeks into one pool. In this sample, this clone turned up a few times. Its antigen remains unidentified. Findings and caveats of the study: Within unmutated variant regions lay the reported targets of nearly half of spike-specific TCRs.

Repertoires were generated with immunoSEQ multiplex PCR, while TCRdb's copy carries only in-frame clones and drops some. The sample records tens of thousands of clones, nearly 90% being singletons. The source of this sequence is an adult who received the AZD1222 COVID-19 vaccine. Sample: peripheral blood, taken 28 days after the second AZD1222 dose.

The DNA of the CDR3 is TGTGCCAGCAGTAGCGGGAACTTAGATACGCAGTATTTT. This encodes CASSSGNLDTQYF. The rearrangement links TRBV6-5 to TRBJ2-3; 7 bases match TRBD2. The CDR3 extends over 13 amino acids. The J segment lost 5 bases and the V segment lost 5 bases, leaving 4 bases of the junction unmatched. Germline-derived CDR1 and CDR2 are MNHEY and SVGAGI.